The rows below give T cell receptor beta chains drawn from one sample of a study of cytomegalovirus exposure and HLA in healthy donors. Clones were read by immunoSEQ multiplex PCR, and TCRdb kept only the in-frame ones, dropping some. The sample includes roughly 150,000 clones, around 77% seen only once; the top ten take 4.5% to 5%. Input material: PBMCs. All receptors come from a man between 25 and 39 years old in good health. Each CDR3 is given without its conserved first and last residue. The order of the fields is CDR3 length, J gene, V gene, D gene, CDR3 protein. The D gene is left open where the match is weak.

cdr3_length: 10
j_call: TRBJ2-7
v_call: TRBV5-4
d_call: .
cdr3_aa: ASSQDSDEQY

cdr3_length: 12
j_call: TRBJ2-7
v_call: TRBV19
d_call: TRBD1
cdr3_aa: ASRGQGRTYEQY

cdr3_length: 13
j_call: TRBJ1-1
v_call: TRBV7-9
d_call: TRBD1
cdr3_aa: ASNLGDRPNTEAF

cdr3_length: 12
j_call: TRBJ2-1
v_call: TRBV29-1
d_call: .
cdr3_aa: SVEGLDLYNEQF

cdr3_length: 12
j_call: TRBJ2-5
v_call: TRBV27
d_call: .
cdr3_aa: ASRGGGGEETQY

cdr3_length: 12
j_call: TRBJ2-2
v_call: TRBV7-2
d_call: TRBD2
cdr3_aa: ASSSQERGLELF

cdr3_length: 12
j_call: TRBJ2-5
v_call: TRBV9
d_call: .
cdr3_aa: ASSAGGTRETQY

cdr3_length: 13
j_call: TRBJ2-1
v_call: TRBV18
d_call: .
cdr3_aa: ASSDSVGAYNEQF

cdr3_length: 11
j_call: TRBJ2-7
v_call: TRBV5-4
d_call: .
cdr3_aa: ASSLPGFREQY

cdr3_length: 13
j_call: TRBJ2-1
v_call: TRBV11-2
d_call: TRBD2
cdr3_aa: ASRKLAGGHNEQF

cdr3_length: 13
j_call: TRBJ2-1
v_call: TRBV9
d_call: TRBD2
cdr3_aa: ASSVPSGSVNEQF

cdr3_length: 13
j_call: TRBJ2-1
v_call: TRBV9
d_call: TRBD1
cdr3_aa: ASSGQGGPYNEQF

cdr3_length: 13
j_call: TRBJ2-2
v_call: TRBV5-6
d_call: .
cdr3_aa: ASSFGGMGTGELF

cdr3_length: 11
j_call: TRBJ2-1
v_call: TRBV28
d_call: .
cdr3_aa: ASSSLFGNEQF

cdr3_length: 14
j_call: TRBJ2-1
v_call: TRBV28
d_call: .
cdr3_aa: ASSPVAPSLSNEQF

cdr3_length: 12
j_call: TRBJ1-1
v_call: TRBV4-1
d_call: TRBD1
cdr3_aa: ASSQDPGQDKAF

cdr3_length: 14
j_call: TRBJ2-7
v_call: TRBV12-5
d_call: TRBD2
cdr3_aa: ASGLVLGTSGYEQY

cdr3_length: 13
j_call: TRBJ2-7
v_call: TRBV6-5
d_call: TRBD2
cdr3_aa: ASSQRLAGVYEQY

cdr3_length: 11
j_call: TRBJ2-5
v_call: TRBV6-1
d_call: .
cdr3_aa: ASRGLNQETQY

cdr3_length: 13
j_call: TRBJ2-1
v_call: TRBV5-6
d_call: .
cdr3_aa: ASNPLANSYNEQF

cdr3_length: 13
j_call: TRBJ2-3
v_call: TRBV7-9
d_call: TRBD2
cdr3_aa: ASSRSGRGADTQY

cdr3_length: 12
j_call: .
v_call: TRBV11-2
d_call: .
cdr3_aa: ASSPDYAEYEQY

cdr3_length: 15
j_call: TRBJ2-2
v_call: TRBV4-3
d_call: TRBD2
cdr3_aa: ASSQDSAGGLSGELF

cdr3_length: 13
j_call: TRBJ2-7
v_call: TRBV5-4
d_call: .
cdr3_aa: ASSLGRQGIYEQY

cdr3_length: 11
j_call: TRBJ1-5
v_call: TRBV6-1
d_call: .
cdr3_aa: ASSRGSNQPQH

cdr3_length: 14
j_call: TRBJ2-2
v_call: TRBV4-3
d_call: TRBD2
cdr3_aa: ASSSAASGMSGELF

cdr3_length: 14
j_call: TRBJ2-1
v_call: TRBV5-8
d_call: TRBD2
cdr3_aa: ASSLAITSEYNEQF

cdr3_length: 12
j_call: TRBJ1-5
v_call: TRBV28
d_call: TRBD1
cdr3_aa: ASILTGGGQPQH